This passage covers 25 T cell receptor beta chains from one sample sequenced in a study of T cell responses to AZD1222 COVID-19 vaccine. Sequencing was performed with immunoSEQ multiplex PCR; in TCRdb, only in-frame clones are kept and a portion is missing. The sample lists about 110,000 clones, about 90% occurring once. The sample consisted of peripheral blood, taken on day 0 of AZD1222 vaccination. These TCRs come from an adult in good health.

This chain joins TRBV18 and TRBJ1-2; tentative D call: TRBD1 (5 bases). The CDR3 is 15 amino acids. Germline CDR1 KGHSH, CDR2 LQKENI. V gave up 2 bases and J gave up 6 bases, with 16 bases separating them. The CDR3 protein is CASSPISDSGNGYTF. The CDR3, as DNA: TGTGCCAGCTCACCAATATCTGACAGCGGAAATGGCTACACCTTC.

The genes are TRBV3-1 (or the pseudogene TRBV3-2) and TRBJ1-2, with TRBD1 identical over 7 bases. V was clipped by 4 bases and J by 7 bases; unmatched bases: 9. CDR3 length: 14 amino acids. Per the germline V gene, CDR1 is LGHDT and CDR2 is YNNKEL (reference sequence). CDR3 amino acids: CASSRPPGQSGYTF. Written as DNA, the CDR3 is TGTGCCAGCAGCCGCCCGCCGGGACAGTCTGGCTACACCTTC.

The rearrangement joins TRBV2 to TRBJ2-7; D is possibly TRBD1 (7 bases). This CDR3 region has 14 residues. Trimming took off 7 bases at V and 6 bases at J, with 19 bases between the two ends. Germline loops: CDR1 SNHLY, CDR2 FYNNEI. Here the CDR3 DNA reads TGTGCCAGCACCCCGTTGGGCCAGGGGGGCGAGCAGTACTTC. Protein product: CASTPLGQGGEQYF.

This chain joins TRBV19 and TRBJ2-7; D possibly corresponds to TRBD2 (6 bases). Germline lookup yields CDR1 LNHDA and CDR2 SQIVND (reference sequence). Deletions cut 5 bases from V and 0 bases from J, with 20 bases between. The CDR3 runs to 17 residues. In DNA, the CDR3 is TGTGCCAGTAGTGCGCGACTAGGACGGCCGAGCTCCTACGAGCAGTACTTC. Translation gives CASSARLGRPSSYEQYF.

The CDR3 coding sequence is TGTGCCAGCAGCGTCACTCAGGGCCAGGGCTGGGGAGATACGCAGTATTTT. As protein: CASSVTQGQGWGDTQYF. The chain recombines TRBV9 with TRBJ2-3; a possible D gene is TRBD1 (5 bases). V lost 2 bases to trimming and J lost 5 bases, with 21 bases between them. CDR3 length: 17 residues. Germline assignment: CDR1 SGDLS and CDR2 YYNGEE.

The V call is TRBV6-4, the J call TRBJ1-1; D may be TRBD1 (5 bases). The CDR3 loop spans 14 amino acids. V shed 0 bases and J shed 5 bases, with 10 bases lying between them. Per the germline V gene, CDR1 is MRHNA and CDR2 is SNTAGT. The CDR3 spells CASSDSSRGTEAFF. The CDR3 DNA reads TGTGCCAGCAGTGACTCCTCGAGGGGAACTGAAGCTTTCTTT.

The V and J genes are TRBV28 and TRBJ1-1; D uncertain. Germline V gives CDR1 MDHEN, CDR2 SYDVKM. The CDR3 is made up of 12 amino acids. V lost 4 bases and J lost 11, with 14 bases in between. DNA of the CDR3: TGTGCCAGCAGTTCCTCAGCGGCGGCGGCTTTCTTT. The encoded protein is CASSSSAAAAFF.

CDR3 DNA sequence: TGCAGCGTTGTCGGGACAGGGGGTGAAAAACTGTTTTTT. Encoded protein: CSVVGTGGEKLFF. The rearrangement uses TRBV29-1 and TRBJ1-4; 11 bases map to TRBD1. The length of the CDR3 is 13 residues. Per germline, CDR1 SQVTM and CDR2 ANQGSEA. The ends lost 4 bases at V and 7 bases at J; junction bases unmatched: 2.

V usage is TRBV3-1 (or the pseudogene TRBV3-2) and J usage is TRBJ1-5; D may be TRBD1 (5 bases). The germline V and J ends were trimmed by 0 bases and 6 bases, with 6 bases remaining between them. Germline V gene lookup returns CDR1 LGHDT and CDR2 YNNKEL (reference sequence). This CDR3 has 13 residues. The CDR3 reads CASSQEQAQPQHF. CDR3 nucleotide sequence: TGTGCCAGCAGCCAAGAACAGGCTCAGCCCCAGCATTTT.

CDR3 in amino acids: CASSFMEGILHGYTF. CDR3 nucleotide sequence: TGTGCCAGCAGTTTTATGGAGGGGATCCTGCATGGCTACACCTTC. The rearrangement uses TRBV5-6 and TRBJ1-2; D is possibly TRBD1 (5 bases). The germline V gene encodes CDR1 SGHDT and CDR2 YYEEEE. Trimming stripped 5 bases from V and 6 bases from J, with 20 bases between. The CDR3 consists of 15 residues. Full variable domain (missing parts from reference TRBV5-6 and TRBJ1-2): DAGVTQSPTHLIKTRGQQVTLRCSPKSGHDTVSWYQQALGQGPQFIFQYYEEEERQRGNFPDRFSGHQFPNYSSELNVNALLLGDSALYLCASSFMEGILHGYTFGSGTRLTVV.

The genes are TRBV5-1 and TRBJ1-6, with 8 positions matching TRBD1. Germline-derived CDR1 and CDR2 are SGHRS and YFSETQ. The CDR3 has 17 amino acids. V was clipped by 0 bases and J by 9 bases; unmatched bases: 11. In nucleotides, the CDR3 is TGCGCCAGCAGCTTGGCAGGCGCGGCAGGGGGCGGTTCACCCCTCCACTTT. Protein sequence: CASSLAGAAGGGSPLHF.

The CDR3: CASSLRGRGWYTF. As DNA, the CDR3 is TGTGCCAGCAGCCTAAGGGGCAGGGGGTGGTACACCTTC. The J gene is TRBJ1-2, the V gene TRBV7-8, with 7 bases fitting TRBD1. Germline CDR1 is SGHVS and CDR2 is FQNEAQ. There are 13 residues in the CDR3. Trimming cost V 5 bases and J 11 bases; bases outside gene matches: 11.

The gene calls are TRBV11-2 and TRBJ2-7, with D tentatively TRBD1 (6 bases). This CDR3 contains 14 residues. Trimming took 4 bases from V and 4 from J, leaving 14 bases between them. The germline V gene has CDR1 SGHAT and CDR2 FQNNGV. The CDR3 sequence is CASSSGQPPYEQYF. CDR3 bases: TGTGCCAGCAGCTCCGGACAGCCCCCGTACGAGCAGTACTTC. Together with reference TRBV11-2 and TRBJ2-7, the CDR3 gives the full variable domain: EAGVAQSPRYKIIEKRQSVAFWCNPISGHATLYWYQQILGQGPKLLIQFQNNGVVDDSQLPKDRFSAERLKGVDSTLKIQPAKLEDSAVYLCASSSGQPPYEQYFGPGTRLTVT.

This clone was seen a handful of times. This rearrangement joins TRBV4-1 to TRBJ1-4; D possibly corresponds to TRBD1 (5 bases). V lost 3 bases and J 3 bases, leaving 8 bases between the germline ends. Germline V gene lookup returns CDR1 MGHRA and CDR2 YSYEKL. This CDR3 contains 14 residues. The chain's CDR3 is CASSHVRANEKLFF. In nucleotides, the CDR3 is TGCGCCAGCAGCCACGTCAGGGCTAATGAAAAACTGTTTTTT.

The chain uses TRBV7-9 and TRBJ1-2; D is ambiguous. Looked up from germline, CDR1 is SEHNR and CDR2 is FQNEAQ (reference sequence). The CDR3 contains 12 residues. Deletions cut 5 bases from V and 5 bases from J, with 9 bases between. CDR3 in amino acids: CASSLGEYGYTF. The CDR3 bases are TGTGCCAGCAGCCTCGGCGAGTATGGCTACACCTTC.

The chain employs TRBV7-8 and TRBJ1-2, with TRBD1 matching over 8 bases. Germline V gives CDR1 SGHVS, CDR2 FQNEAQ. With 5 bases clipped from V and 8 bases from J, the junction kept 7 bases outside the gene matches. The CDR3 runs to 13 residues. The CDR3 coding sequence is TGTGCCAGCAGCCAGACAGGGGATGGCGGCTACACCTTC. Encoded protein: CASSQTGDGGYTF.

The rearrangement joins TRBV2 to TRBJ2-5; D may be TRBD2 (6 bases). The CDR3 loop spans 14 amino acids. Per the germline V gene, CDR1 is SNHLY and CDR2 is FYNNEI. Trimming took off 6 bases at V and 1 base at J, with 12 bases between the two ends. CDR3 nucleotide sequence: TGTGCCAGCAGGTCCCGGGGGACCCAAGAGACCCAGTACTTC. This sequence encodes CASRSRGTQETQYF. The full variable domain, rest sourced from reference TRBV2 and TRBJ2-5, is EPEVTQTPSHQVTQMGQEVILRCVPISNHLYFYWYRQILGQKVEFLVSFYNNEISEKSEIFDDQFSVERPDGSNFTLKIRSTKLEDSAMYFCASRSRGTQETQYFGPGTRLLVL.

This sequence joins TRBV5-1 and TRBJ2-2; tentatively, D is TRBD1 or TRBD2 (6 bases each). The germline V gene has CDR1 SGHRS and CDR2 YFSETQ. Trimming removed 4 bases from V and 6 bases from J, with 13 bases in between. The CDR3 contains 14 residues. The CDR3 nucleotides are TGCGCCAGCAGCCCATTCGGGGGCGCCGGGGAGCTGTTTTTT. Its translation: CASSPFGGAGELFF.

This clone was counted between two and nine times. This chain connects TRBV13 to TRBJ2-2; no definite D call. Germline V gives CDR1 PRHDT, CDR2 FYEKMQ (reference sequence). The CDR3 loop spans 15 amino acids. Trimming took off 5 bases at V and 3 bases at J, with 13 bases between the two ends. This CDR3 is CASSGLDEYTGELFF. CDR3 DNA: TGTGCCAGCAGCGGTCTAGATGAGTACACCGGGGAGCTGTTTTTT.

The chain joins TRBV6-4 to TRBJ2-7, with 7 nucleotides matching TRBD1. Trimming at V came to 2 bases and at J to 6 bases, leaving 10 bases not matched to a gene. This CDR3 comprises 15 residues. Germline CDR1 is MRHNA and CDR2 is SNTAGT. CDR3 in DNA: TGTGCCAGCAGTGACCTAAGGGGGCTAACCGGCGAGCAGTACTTC. Its translation is CASSDLRGLTGEQYF.

This chain joins TRBV7-2 and TRBJ1-2; perhaps TRBD1 as D (6 bases). The germline V gene has CDR1 SGHTA and CDR2 FQGNSA. The CDR3 contains 15 residues. V was trimmed by 5 bases and J by 2 bases, leaving 15 bases between them. CDR3 sequence reads: CASSTTRGWNYGYTF. The CDR3 nucleotides read TGTGCCAGCAGCACAACCAGGGGTTGGAACTATGGCTACACCTTC.

The V call is TRBV7-9, the J call TRBJ2-1; a weak D match, TRBD1 (6 bases). The V end lost 8 bases, the J end lost 12 bases, and 17 bases lay between the germline ends. Germline V gene sequence: CDR1 SEHNR, CDR2 FQNEAQ (reference sequence). The CDR3 totals 12 residues. The CDR3 loop reads CASSPLRGRQFF. CDR3 DNA: TGTGCCAGCTCCCCCCTCAGGGGCCGGCAGTTCTTC.

This clone has only one observation. V usage is TRBV7-8 and J usage is TRBJ2-7, with 10 bases identical to TRBD1. Germline V gene sequence: CDR1 SGHVS, CDR2 FQNEAQ. V shed 2 bases and J 0 bases; nucleotides not matched to a gene: 4. The length of the CDR3 is 16 residues. The CDR3 region is CASSLYRTGGSYEQYF. CDR3 coding DNA: TGTGCCAGCAGCTTATATAGGACAGGGGGCTCCTACGAGCAGTACTTC. Variable domain in full (rest from reference TRBV7-8 and TRBJ2-7): GAGVSQSPRYKVAKRGQDVALRCDPISGHVSLFWYQQALGQGPEFLTYFQNEAQLDKSGLPSDRFFAERPEGSVSTLKIQRTQQEDSAVYLCASSLYRTGGSYEQYFGPGTRLTVT.

The chain uses TRBV19 and TRBJ2-1, with a weak D call TRBD2 (5 bases). There are 18 residues in the CDR3. V was cut by 7 bases and J by 0 bases, with 22 bases left in between. Looked up from germline, CDR1 is LNHDA and CDR2 is SQIVND (reference sequence). CDR3 nucleotides: TGTGCCAGTACCCAGCTAACTAGACCTCTAAGCTCCTACAATGAGCAGTTCTTC. Encoded protein: CASTQLTRPLSSYNEQFF.

Only a few counts were recorded for this clone. The chain combines TRBV3-1 (or the pseudogene TRBV3-2) with TRBJ2-5, with 12 bases aligning to TRBD2. The CDR3 loop spans 17 amino acids. After removal of 3 bases from V and 5 bases from J, the junction contained 10 bases not matched to a gene. Germline assignment: CDR1 LGHDT and CDR2 YNNKEL (reference sequence). The CDR3 spells CASSHRLAGGIGETQYF. As DNA, the CDR3 is TGTGCCAGCAGCCACCGGCTAGCGGGAGGGATAGGTGAGACCCAGTACTTC.